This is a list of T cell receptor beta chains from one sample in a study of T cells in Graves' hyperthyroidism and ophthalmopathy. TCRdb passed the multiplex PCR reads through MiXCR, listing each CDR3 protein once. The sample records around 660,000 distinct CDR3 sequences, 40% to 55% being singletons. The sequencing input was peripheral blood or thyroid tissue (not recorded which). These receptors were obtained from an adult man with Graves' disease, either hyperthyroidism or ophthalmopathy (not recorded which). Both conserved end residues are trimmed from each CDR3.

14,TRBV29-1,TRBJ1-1,SVDNRLGLGNTEAF
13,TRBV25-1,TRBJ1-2,ASSGQGGGNYGYT
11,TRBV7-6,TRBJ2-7,ASSVRQGLEQY
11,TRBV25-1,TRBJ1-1,ATRGQMNTEAF
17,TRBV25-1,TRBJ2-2,ASSGGLAGGPRITGELF
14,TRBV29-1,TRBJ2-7,SVGSGTSGSSYEQY
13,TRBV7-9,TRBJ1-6,ASSLGGTGRSPLH
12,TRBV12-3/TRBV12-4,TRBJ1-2,ASSLGGAGVGYT
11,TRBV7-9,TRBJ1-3,ASSRVTGNTIY
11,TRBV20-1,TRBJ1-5,SARETSNQPQH
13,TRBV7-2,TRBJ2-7,ASSLVTGRGAEQY
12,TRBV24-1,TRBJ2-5,ATSRASDQETQY
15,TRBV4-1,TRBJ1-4,ASSQDFRGVDSEKLF
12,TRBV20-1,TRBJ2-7,SAAGSPSSYEQY
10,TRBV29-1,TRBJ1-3,SVGGSGNTIY
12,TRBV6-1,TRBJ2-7,ASRPSGQSYEQY
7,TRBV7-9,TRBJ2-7,ASSDEQY
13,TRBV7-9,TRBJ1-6,ASSYHDRGPSPLH
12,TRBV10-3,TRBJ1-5,AISEASSNQPQH
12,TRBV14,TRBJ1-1,ASSPSEAITEAF
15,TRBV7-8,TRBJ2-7,ASSLGRPGQFSYEQY
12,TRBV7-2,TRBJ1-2,ASSPPGQLYGYT
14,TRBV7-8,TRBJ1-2,ASSLNLFEGYYGYT
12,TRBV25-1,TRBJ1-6,ASRAGTQVSPLH
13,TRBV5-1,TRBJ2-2,ASTDRGPNTGELF
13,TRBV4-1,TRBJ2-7,ASSQVFGTTYEQY
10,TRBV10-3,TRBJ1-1,AIRRGDTEAF
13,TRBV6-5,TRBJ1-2,ASSFDGPVLYGYT
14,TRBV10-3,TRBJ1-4,ASSISQAGPSEKLF
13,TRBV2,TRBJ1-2,ASSESGRGGYGYT
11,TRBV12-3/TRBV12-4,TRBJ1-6,ASRSSRNSPLH
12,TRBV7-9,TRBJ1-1,ASRQTSGTPEAF
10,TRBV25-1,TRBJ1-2,ASSEMNYGYT
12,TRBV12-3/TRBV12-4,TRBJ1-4,ASSLTGRNEKLF
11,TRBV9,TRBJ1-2,ASSARDSYGYT
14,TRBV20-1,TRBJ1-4,SARAWGTPSNEKLF
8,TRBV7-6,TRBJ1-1,ASSAAVAF
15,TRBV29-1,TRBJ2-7,SVEAGLHIGGKHEQY
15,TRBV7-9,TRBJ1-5,ASSHWGVPGSNQPQH
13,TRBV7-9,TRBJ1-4,ASTQDGTADEKLF
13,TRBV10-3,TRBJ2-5,AISETGVKDQPQY
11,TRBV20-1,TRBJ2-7,SALSGQGYEQY
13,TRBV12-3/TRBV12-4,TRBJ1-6,ASSLHAGRNSPLH
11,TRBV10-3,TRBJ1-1,AITTGENTEAF